Listed here is a single T cell receptor beta chain. Libraries were prepared by immunoSEQ multiplex PCR; TCRdb keeps only in-frame clonotypes and omits some of them. The sample contains about 200,000 clones, 92% of which appear only once. This record belongs to a study of blood T cell repertoires in COVID-19. V was pared by 5 bases and J by 6 bases, with 10 bases of the junction left unmatched. CDR3 length: 15 residues. CDR1 SGHTA and CDR2 FQGTGA come from the germline V gene. Sequences were obtained from peripheral blood. V and J are TRBV7-3 and TRBJ2-3, with 8 bases aligning to TRBD2. This TCR was sampled from a young man with acute or convalescent COVID-19. In DNA form, the CDR3 reads TGTGCCAGCAGCCTCTACGGACTAGCAGGGGATACGCAGTATTTT. This encodes CASSLYGLAGDTQYF.